This T cell receptor (beta chain) was found in a study of blood T cell repertoires in COVID-19. Background on the study: The United States, Italy and Spain provided the acute and convalescent COVID-19 samples.

The data were produced by immunoSEQ multiplex PCR, yet TCRdb's version contains in-frame clones alone and is incomplete. The sample carries about 320,000 clones, roughly nine tenths recorded once. The study recruited people aged roughly 18 to 89 years across some 23 US areas. Participants were placed into cohorts based on the clinical history they reported. Exposed participants encountered a COVID-19 case during the 2 weeks preceding study entry. The sample was PBMCs or T cells enriched from blood (not recorded which). This clonotype originated in a woman aged 25 to 39 who had been exposed to COVID-19.

CDR3 in amino acids: CAIRPRTSGGSGELFF. The CDR3 nucleotides read TGTGCCATCAGACCCCGGACTAGCGGGGGGAGCGGGGAGCTGTTTTTT. The chain joins TRBV10-3 to TRBJ2-2; TRBD2 aligns across 14 bases. Germline CDR1 ENHRY, CDR2 SYGVKD. This CDR3 is built from 16 residues. Losses at the gene ends were 6 bases for V and 7 bases for J; bases not matched to a gene: 7.